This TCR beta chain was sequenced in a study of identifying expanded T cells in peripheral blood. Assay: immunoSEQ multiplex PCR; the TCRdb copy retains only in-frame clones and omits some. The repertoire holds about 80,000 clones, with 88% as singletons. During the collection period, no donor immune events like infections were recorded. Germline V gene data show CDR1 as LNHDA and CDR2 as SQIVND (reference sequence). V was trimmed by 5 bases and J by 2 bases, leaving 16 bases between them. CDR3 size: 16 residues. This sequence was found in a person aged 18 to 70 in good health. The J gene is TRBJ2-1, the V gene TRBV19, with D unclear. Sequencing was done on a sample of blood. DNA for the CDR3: TGTGCCAGTAGTGTTGACCACAAGGCCCCCTACAATGAGCAGTTCTTC. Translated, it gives CASSVDHKAPYNEQFF. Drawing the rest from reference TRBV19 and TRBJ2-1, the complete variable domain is DGGITQSPKYLFRKEGQNVTLSCEQNLNHDAMYWYRQDPGQGLRLIYYSQIVNDFQKGDIAEGYSVSREKKESFPLTVTSAQKNPTAFYLCASSVDHKAPYNEQFFGPGTRLTVL.